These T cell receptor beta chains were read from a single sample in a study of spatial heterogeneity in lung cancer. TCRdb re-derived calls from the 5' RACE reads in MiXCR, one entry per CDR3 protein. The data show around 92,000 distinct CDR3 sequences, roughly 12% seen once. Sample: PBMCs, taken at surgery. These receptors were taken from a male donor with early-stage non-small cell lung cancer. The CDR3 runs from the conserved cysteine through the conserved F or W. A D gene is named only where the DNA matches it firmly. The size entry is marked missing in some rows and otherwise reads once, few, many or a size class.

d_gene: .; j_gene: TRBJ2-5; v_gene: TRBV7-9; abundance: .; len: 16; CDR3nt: TGTGCCAGCAGCTCCCCACAGCGAGGGGCAGGAGAGACCCAGTACTTC; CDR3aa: CASSSPQRGAGETQYF
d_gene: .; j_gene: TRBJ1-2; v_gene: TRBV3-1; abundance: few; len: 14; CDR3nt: TGTGCCAGCAGCCAAGATGGGACGGTCTATGGCTACACCTTC; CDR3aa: CASSQDGTVYGYTF
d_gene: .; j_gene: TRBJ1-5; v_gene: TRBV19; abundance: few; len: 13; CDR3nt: TGTGCCAGTAGTCGGGGGCGAGGGCAGCCCCAGCATTTT; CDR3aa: CASSRGRGQPQHF
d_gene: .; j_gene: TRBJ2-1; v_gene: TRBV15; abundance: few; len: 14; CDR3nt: TGTGCCACCAGCAGGCTGGGGGTCTACAATGAGCAGTTCTTC; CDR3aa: CATSRLGVYNEQFF
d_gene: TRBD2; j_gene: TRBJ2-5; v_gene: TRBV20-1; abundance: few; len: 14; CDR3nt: TGCAGTGTCCAGCGGGGGGGCCCGCAAGAGACCCAGTACTTC; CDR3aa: CSVQRGGPQETQYF
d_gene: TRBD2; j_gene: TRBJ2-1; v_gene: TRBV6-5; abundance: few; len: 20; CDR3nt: TGTGCCAGCAGCCCTGCGGGAAGCGGGAGACGGGAGAGGGCCTACAATGAGCAGTTCTTC; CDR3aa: CASSPAGSGRRERAYNEQFF
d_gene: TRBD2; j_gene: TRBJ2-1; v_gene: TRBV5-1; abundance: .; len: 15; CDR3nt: TGCGCCAGCAGCTTTACTAGCGGGAGCTACAATGAGCAGTTCTTC; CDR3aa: CASSFTSGSYNEQFF
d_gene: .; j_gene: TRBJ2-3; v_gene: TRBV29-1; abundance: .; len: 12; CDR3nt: TGCAGCGTTGAATCTCTAGGAGATACGCAGTATTTT; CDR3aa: CSVESLGDTQYF
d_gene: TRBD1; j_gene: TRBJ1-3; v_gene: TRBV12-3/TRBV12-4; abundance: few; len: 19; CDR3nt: TGTGCCAGCAGTGCGAGGGGACAGGGGTTCTTGAGCTCTGGAAACACCATATATTTT; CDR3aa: CASSARGQGFLSSGNTIYF
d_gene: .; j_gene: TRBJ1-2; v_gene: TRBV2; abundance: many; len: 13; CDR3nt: TGTGCCAGCAGACGCCAACTTAACTATGGCTACACCTTC; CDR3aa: CASRRQLNYGYTF
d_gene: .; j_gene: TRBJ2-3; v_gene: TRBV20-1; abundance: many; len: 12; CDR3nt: TGCAGTGCTAGCTCCGGGGGAGATACGCAGTATTTT; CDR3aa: CSASSGGDTQYF
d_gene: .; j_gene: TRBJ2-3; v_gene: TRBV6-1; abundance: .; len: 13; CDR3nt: TGTGCCAGCAGTGTCCGGGACCCCGATACGCAGTATTTT; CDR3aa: CASSVRDPDTQYF
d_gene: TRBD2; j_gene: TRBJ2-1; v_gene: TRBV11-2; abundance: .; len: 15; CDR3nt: TGTGCCAGCAGCCCCGGGACTAGCGGAACCAATGAGCAGTTCTTC; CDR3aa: CASSPGTSGTNEQFF
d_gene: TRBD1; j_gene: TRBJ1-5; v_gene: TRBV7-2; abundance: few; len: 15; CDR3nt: TGTGCCAGCAGCGCGGGGACAGCGGAGAATCAGCCCCAGCATTTT; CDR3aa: CASSAGTAENQPQHF
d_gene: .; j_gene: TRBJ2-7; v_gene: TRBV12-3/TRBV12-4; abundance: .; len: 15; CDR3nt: TGTGCCAGCAGTACCCCTGGGATGGGCGGCCTGAAGCAGTACTTC; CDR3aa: CASSTPGMGGLKQYF
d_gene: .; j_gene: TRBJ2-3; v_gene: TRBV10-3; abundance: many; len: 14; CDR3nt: TGTGCCTCATCCCCGGACTATCGTACAGATACGCAGTATTTT; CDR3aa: CASSPDYRTDTQYF
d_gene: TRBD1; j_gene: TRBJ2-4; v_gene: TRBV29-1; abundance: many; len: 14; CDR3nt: TGCAGCGTCGGGACAGCGTTGTCTTCTGGCATTCAGTACTTC; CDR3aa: CSVGTALSSGIQYF
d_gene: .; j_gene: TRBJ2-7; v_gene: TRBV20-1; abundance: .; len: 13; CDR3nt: TGCAGTGCTCCCACGCTAAGCTCCTACGAGCAGTACTTC; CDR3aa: CSAPTLSSYEQYF
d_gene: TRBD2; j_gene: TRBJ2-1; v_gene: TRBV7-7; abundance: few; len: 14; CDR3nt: TGTGCTAGCAGCCAGGGACTAGACTACAATGAGCAGTTCTTC; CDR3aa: CASSQGLDYNEQFF
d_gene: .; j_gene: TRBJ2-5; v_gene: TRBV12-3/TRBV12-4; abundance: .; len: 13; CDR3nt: TGTGCCAGCAGTTTAATCCAGAAAGAGACCCAGTACTTC; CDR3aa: CASSLIQKETQYF
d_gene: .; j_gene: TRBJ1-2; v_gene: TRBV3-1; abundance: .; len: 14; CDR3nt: TGTGCCAGCAGCCAACACCAGGGCGGGAAGGGCTACACCTTC; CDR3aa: CASSQHQGGKGYTF
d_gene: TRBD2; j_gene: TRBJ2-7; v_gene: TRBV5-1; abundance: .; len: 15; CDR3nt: TGCGCCAGCAGCTTGCGGGTGGCAGCGGGAGACGAGCAGTACTTC; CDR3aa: CASSLRVAAGDEQYF
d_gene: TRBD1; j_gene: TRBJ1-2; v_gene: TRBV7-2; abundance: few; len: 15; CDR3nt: TGTGCCAGCAGCTCCCACAGGGGGAGCGGCTATGGCTACACCTTC; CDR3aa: CASSSHRGSGYGYTF
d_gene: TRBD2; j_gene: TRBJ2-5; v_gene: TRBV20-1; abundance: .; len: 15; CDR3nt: TGCAGTGCGAGCCCGGCCCGGCTAGCGGTCATGGCCCAGTACTTC; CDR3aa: CSASPARLAVMAQYF
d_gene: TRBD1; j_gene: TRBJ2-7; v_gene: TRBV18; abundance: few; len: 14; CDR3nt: TGTGCCAGCTCACCCCAGACAGGGACCAACGAGCAGTACTTC; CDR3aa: CASSPQTGTNEQYF
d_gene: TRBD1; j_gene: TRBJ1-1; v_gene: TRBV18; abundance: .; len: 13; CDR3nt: TGTGCCAGCTCATCGGGACAGAGAACTGAAGCTTTCTTT; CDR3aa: CASSSGQRTEAFF
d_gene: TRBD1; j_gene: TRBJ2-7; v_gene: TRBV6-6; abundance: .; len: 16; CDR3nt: TGTGCCAGCAGTTACTCGTACGGGACAGGGGAAGCCGAGCAGTACTTC; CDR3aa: CASSYSYGTGEAEQYF
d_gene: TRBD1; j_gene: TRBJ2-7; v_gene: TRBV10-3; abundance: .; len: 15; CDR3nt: TGTGCCATCAGTGGTGGGACAGGGAAAGCCTACGAGCAGTACTTC; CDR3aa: CAISGGTGKAYEQYF
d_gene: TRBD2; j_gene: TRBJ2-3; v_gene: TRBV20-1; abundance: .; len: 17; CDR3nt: TGCAGTGCCGCCCTTAGCCTAGCGGGCACAAGCACAGATACGCAGTATTTT; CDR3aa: CSAALSLAGTSTDTQYF
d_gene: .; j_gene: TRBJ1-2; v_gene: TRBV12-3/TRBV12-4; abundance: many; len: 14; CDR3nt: TGTGCCAGCAGCCGGGACCGCTTTAACTATGGCTACACCTTC; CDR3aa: CASSRDRFNYGYTF
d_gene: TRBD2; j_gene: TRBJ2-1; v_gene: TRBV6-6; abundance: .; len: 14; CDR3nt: TGTGCCAGCAGTTTAGCGGGGGATGTTAATGAGCAGTTCTTC; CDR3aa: CASSLAGDVNEQFF
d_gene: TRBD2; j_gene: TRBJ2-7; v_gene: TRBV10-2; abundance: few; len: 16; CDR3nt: TGCGCCAGCAGTGCGTCCTTTGAGCGGGGCCTCTACGAGCAGTACTTC; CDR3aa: CASSASFERGLYEQYF
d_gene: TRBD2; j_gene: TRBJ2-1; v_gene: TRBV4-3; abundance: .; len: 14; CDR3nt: TGCGCCAGCAGCCTAGGACTAGCGGGAACAGGGATGTTCTTC; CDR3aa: CASSLGLAGTGMFF
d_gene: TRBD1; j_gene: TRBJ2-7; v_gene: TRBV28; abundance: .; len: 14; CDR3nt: TGTGCCAGCAATCACGGGGACAGGGATTACGAGCAGTACTTC; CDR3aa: CASNHGDRDYEQYF
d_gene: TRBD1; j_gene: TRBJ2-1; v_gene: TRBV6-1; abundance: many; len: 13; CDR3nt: TGTGCCAGCAGAGGACAGGGAGTAAGTGAGCAGTTCTTC; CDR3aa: CASRGQGVSEQFF
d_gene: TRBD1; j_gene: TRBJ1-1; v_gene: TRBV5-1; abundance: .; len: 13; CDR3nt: TGCGCCAGCAGCTTTGGACAGGGGGCTGAAGCTTTCTTT; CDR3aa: CASSFGQGAEAFF
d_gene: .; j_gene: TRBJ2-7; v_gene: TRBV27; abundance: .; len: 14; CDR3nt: TGTGCCAGCAAGGGGCGGACGGTTCATCGCGAGCAGTACTTC; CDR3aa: CASKGRTVHREQYF
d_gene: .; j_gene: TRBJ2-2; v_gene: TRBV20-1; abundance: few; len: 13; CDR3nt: TGCAGTGCTAGAGTCCCTAGTTCCGGGGAGCTGTTTTTT; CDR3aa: CSARVPSSGELFF
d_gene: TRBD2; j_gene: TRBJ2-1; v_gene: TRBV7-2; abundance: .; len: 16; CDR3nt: TGTGCCAGCAGCCCTGGACTAGCGGGGGGGCAGGATGAGCAGTTCTTC; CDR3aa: CASSPGLAGGQDEQFF
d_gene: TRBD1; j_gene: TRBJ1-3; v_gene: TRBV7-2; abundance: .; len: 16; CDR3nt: TGTGCCAGCAGCTCCCAGACAGGGCTCTCTGGAAACACCATATATTTT; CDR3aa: CASSSQTGLSGNTIYF
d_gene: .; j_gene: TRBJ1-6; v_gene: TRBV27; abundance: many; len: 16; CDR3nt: TGTGCCAGCAGCCGACGGGTGCAGGTTGGGAATTCACCCCTCCACTTT; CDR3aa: CASSRRVQVGNSPLHF
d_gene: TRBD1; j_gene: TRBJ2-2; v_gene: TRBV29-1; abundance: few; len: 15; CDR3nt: TGCAGCGTTGGGGACAGGGTTGGAGGGACCGGGGAGCTGTTTTTT; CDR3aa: CSVGDRVGGTGELFF
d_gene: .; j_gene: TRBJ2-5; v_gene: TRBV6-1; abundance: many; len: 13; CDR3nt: TGTGCCAGCAGGATGGTTTTTGGAGAGACCCAGTACTTC; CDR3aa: CASRMVFGETQYF
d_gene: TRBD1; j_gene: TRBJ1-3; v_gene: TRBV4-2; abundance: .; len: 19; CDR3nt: TGTGCCAGCAGCCAGGGGACAGGGGAAAATCGCGTCTCTGGAAACACCATATATTTT; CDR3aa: CASSQGTGENRVSGNTIYF
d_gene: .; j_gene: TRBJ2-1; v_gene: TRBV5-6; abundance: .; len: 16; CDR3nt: TGTGCCACCAGCCTTCGACTTTCAAGCTCCTACAATGAGCAGTTCTTC; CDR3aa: CATSLRLSSSYNEQFF
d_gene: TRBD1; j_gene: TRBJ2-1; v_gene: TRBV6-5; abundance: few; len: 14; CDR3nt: TGTGCCAGCAGTTCCGGGACAGAAGGCAATGAGCAGTTCTTC; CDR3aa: CASSSGTEGNEQFF
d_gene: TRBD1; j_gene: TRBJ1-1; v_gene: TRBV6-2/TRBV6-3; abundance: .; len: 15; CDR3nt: TGTGCCAGCAGTTACGCGCTAACAGGGGAAACTGAAGCTTTCTTT; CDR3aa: CASSYALTGETEAFF
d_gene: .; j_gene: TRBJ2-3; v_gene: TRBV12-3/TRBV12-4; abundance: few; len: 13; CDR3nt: TGTGCCAGCAGTCTAGGGGCTGCAGATACGCAGTATTTT; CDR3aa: CASSLGAADTQYF
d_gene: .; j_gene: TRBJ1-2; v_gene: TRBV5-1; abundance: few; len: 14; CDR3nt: TGCGCCAGCAGCTTGCAGGTGGCAGACTATGGCTACACCTTC; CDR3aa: CASSLQVADYGYTF
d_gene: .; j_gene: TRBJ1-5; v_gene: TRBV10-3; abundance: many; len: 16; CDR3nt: TGTGCCGTAATCCCCGGACAGTCCTATAGCAATCAGCCCCAGCATTTT; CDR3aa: CAVIPGQSYSNQPQHF
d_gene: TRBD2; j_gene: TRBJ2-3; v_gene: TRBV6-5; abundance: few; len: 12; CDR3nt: TGTGCCACAACTAGCGGGAGTTCTACGCAGTATTTT; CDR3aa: CATTSGSSTQYF
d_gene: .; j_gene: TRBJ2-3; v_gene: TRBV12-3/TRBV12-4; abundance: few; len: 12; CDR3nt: TGTGCCAGCAGTTCCCGCGCGTCCCCCCAGTATTTT; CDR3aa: CASSSRASPQYF
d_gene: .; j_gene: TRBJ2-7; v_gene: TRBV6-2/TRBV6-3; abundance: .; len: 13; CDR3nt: TGTGCCAGCACTTCCCGGTCGTCGTACGAGCAGTACTTC; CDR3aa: CASTSRSSYEQYF
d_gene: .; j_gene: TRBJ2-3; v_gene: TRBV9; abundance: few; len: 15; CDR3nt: TGTGCCAGCAGCTCCAAGGTTACTAGCACAGATACGCAGTATTTT; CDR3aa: CASSSKVTSTDTQYF
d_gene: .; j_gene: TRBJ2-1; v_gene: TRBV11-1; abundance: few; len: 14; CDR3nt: TGTGTCAGCAACCACGTCTACCTGAACAATGAGCAGTTCTTC; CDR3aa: CVSNHVYLNNEQFF
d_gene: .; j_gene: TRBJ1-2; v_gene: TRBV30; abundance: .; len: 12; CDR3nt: TGTGCCTGGAGTGTGGGAGTAAAGGGAATCACCTTC; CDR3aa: CAWSVGVKGITF
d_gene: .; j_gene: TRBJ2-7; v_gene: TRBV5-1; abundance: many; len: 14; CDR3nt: TGCGCCAGCAGCTCCGCGACAGGTTCCTACGAGCAGTACTTC; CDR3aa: CASSSATGSYEQYF
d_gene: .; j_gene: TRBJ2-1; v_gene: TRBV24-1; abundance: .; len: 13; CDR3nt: TGTGCCACCAGTGCTGGCGGGGTGCCGAGGCAGTTCTTC; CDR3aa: CATSAGGVPRQFF
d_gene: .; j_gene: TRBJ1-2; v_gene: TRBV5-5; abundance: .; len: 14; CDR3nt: TGTGCCAGCAGCTTAAAAGGCGTACTGGATGGCTACACCTTC; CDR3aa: CASSLKGVLDGYTF
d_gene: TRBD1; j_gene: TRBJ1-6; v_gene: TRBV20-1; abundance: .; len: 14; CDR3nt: TGCAGTGCTAGTTACCAGGGGGTTAATTCACCCCTCCACTTT; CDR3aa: CSASYQGVNSPLHF